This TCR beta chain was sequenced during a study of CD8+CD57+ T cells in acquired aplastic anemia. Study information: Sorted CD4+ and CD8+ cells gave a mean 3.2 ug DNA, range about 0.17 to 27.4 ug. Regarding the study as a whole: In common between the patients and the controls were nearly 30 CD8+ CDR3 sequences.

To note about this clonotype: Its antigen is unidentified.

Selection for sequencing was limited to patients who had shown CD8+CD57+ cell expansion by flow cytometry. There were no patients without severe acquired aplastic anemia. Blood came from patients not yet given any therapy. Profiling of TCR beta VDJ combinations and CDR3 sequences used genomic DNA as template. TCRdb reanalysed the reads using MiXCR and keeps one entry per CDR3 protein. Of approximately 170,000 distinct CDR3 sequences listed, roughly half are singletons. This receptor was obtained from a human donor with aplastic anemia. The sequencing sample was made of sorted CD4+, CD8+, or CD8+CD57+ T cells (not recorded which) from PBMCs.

The CDR3 DNA reads TGTGCCAGCAGTTTTAATAGCGGGCCGTATCAAGAGACCCAGTACTTC. This gives the protein CASSFNSGPYQETQYF. This chain uses TRBV6-5 with TRBJ2-5; 7 bases are a match to TRBD2. The CDR3 length is 16 residues. Looked up from germline, CDR1 is MNHEY and CDR2 is SVGAGI. V lost 4 bases, J lost 2 bases, and 10 bases stayed unmatched.